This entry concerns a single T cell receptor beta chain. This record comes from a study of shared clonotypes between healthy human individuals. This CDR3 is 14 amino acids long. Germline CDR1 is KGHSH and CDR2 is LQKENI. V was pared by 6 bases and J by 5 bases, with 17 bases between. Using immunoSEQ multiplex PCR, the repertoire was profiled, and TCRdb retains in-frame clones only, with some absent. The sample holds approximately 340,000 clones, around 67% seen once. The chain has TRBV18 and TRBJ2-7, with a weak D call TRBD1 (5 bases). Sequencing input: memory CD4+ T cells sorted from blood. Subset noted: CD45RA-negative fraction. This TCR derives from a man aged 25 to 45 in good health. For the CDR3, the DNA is TGTGCCAGCTCTACCAAGCCAGGGTCGGACGAGCAGTACTTC. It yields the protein CASSTKPGSDEQYF.